The 28 T cell receptor beta chains reported below all come from one sample, sequenced in a study of cytomegalovirus exposure and HLA in healthy donors. This PCR relied on a set of 60 Vbeta primers and 13 Jbeta primers. Only in-frame clones appear in the TCRdb table, and some are missing; sequencing was by immunoSEQ multiplex PCR. Of about 140,000 clones listed, 82% are singletons. The sample taken for sequencing was PBMCs. The receptors originated from a woman in her sixties in good health and CMV-seropositive.

V gene TRBV7-9 combines with J gene TRBJ2-5, with D possibly matching TRBD1 (6 bases). Germline V gene lookup returns CDR1 SEHNR and CDR2 FQNEAQ (reference sequence). The length of the CDR3 is 15 residues. The V and J ends lost 7 bases and 5 bases respectively, with 20 bases between them. CDR3 sequence reads: CASTPGERSYETQYF. CDR3 in DNA: TGTGCCAGCACCCCAGGGGAGCGGTCCTATGAGACCCAGTACTTC.

The chain is built from TRBV6-5 and TRBJ2-3; TRBD2 matches 10 bases. Germline CDR1 and CDR2: MNHEY and SVGAGI. This CDR3 region has 16 residues. The junction had 9 bases not matched to a gene; V was cut back by 4 bases and J by 5 bases. The DNA for the CDR3 is TGTGCCAGCAGTTGGGGTAGCGGGAGGTTAGGAGATACGCAGTATTTT. It codes for CASSWGSGRLGDTQYF.

Only one count was recorded for this clone. J is TRBJ2-3 and V is TRBV18; maybe TRBD2 (6 bases). Trimming removed 1 base from V and 0 bases from J, with 26 bases in between. The CDR3 has 21 residues. Germline-derived CDR1 and CDR2 are KGHSH and LQKENI. CDR3 sequence reads: CASSPRFRFGGGDASTDTQYF. For the CDR3, the DNA is TGTGCCAGCTCACCACGGTTTAGATTCGGGGGAGGCGACGCTAGCACAGATACGCAGTATTTT. Supplemented by reference TRBV18 and TRBJ2-3, the full variable domain reads NAGVMQNPRHLVRRRGQEARLRCSPMKGHSHVYWYRQLPEEGLKFMVYLQKENIIDESGMPKERFSAEFPKEGPSILRIQQVVRGDSAAYFCASSPRFRFGGGDASTDTQYFGPGTRLTVL.

The chain carries TRBV30 and TRBJ2-7, with 7 bases matching TRBD1. CDR1 GTSNPN and CDR2 SVGIG come from the germline V gene (reference sequence). The J segment lost 3 bases and the V segment lost 3 bases, leaving 2 bases of the junction unmatched. The CDR3 sequence is 12 residues long. The CDR3 here is CAWRAGGYEQYF. In DNA, the CDR3 is TGTGCCTGGAGGGCAGGGGGCTACGAGCAGTACTTC.

This clone was found many times. This rearrangement joins TRBV5-1 to TRBJ1-3; 7 nucleotides line up with TRBD1. Germline trimming cut 0 bases from V and 2 bases from J; bases unmatched to any gene: 5. CDR1 is SGHRS, CDR2 YFSETQ, per germline. The CDR3 is made up of 16 amino acids. In nucleotides, the CDR3 is TGCGCCAGCAGCTTGGAAACTACAGGGGCTGGAAACACCATATATTTT. This translates into CASSLETTGAGNTIYF.

The chain recombines TRBV7-2 with TRBJ2-7; TRBD2 agrees at 8 bases. Germline-derived CDR1 and CDR2 are SGHTA and FQGNSA. V lost 5 bases and J lost 3; bases outside the gene matches: 18. The CDR3 consists of 18 residues. Written as DNA, the CDR3 is TGTGCCAGCAGCCTCCTTAGGATGAGCGGGAGTCAGGGCTACGAGCAGTACTTC. Its translation: CASSLLRMSGSQGYEQYF.

The genes are TRBV11-2 and TRBJ1-2; D is perhaps TRBD1 (6 bases). Germline CDR1 reads SGHAT; CDR2 reads FQNNGV. The CDR3 contains 12 residues. The V and J ends lost 5 bases and 8 bases respectively, with 12 bases between them. The CDR3 DNA follows: TGTGCCAGCAGCCAAATCGGACAGGGCTACACCTTC. Amino acid sequence: CASSQIGQGYTF.

The chain joins TRBV28 to TRBJ2-1; 12 bases line up with TRBD2. Trimming at V came to 6 bases and at J to 6 bases, leaving 3 bases not matched to a gene. The germline gives CDR1 MDHEN, CDR2 SYDVKM. The CDR3 contains 14 residues. The CDR3 protein is CASRLAGGPNEQFF. The CDR3 DNA reads as TGTGCCAGCAGGCTAGCGGGAGGGCCCAATGAGCAGTTCTTC. Looking up the rest from reference TRBV28 and TRBJ2-1 gives the full variable domain: DVKVTQSSRYLVKRTGEKVFLECVQDMDHENMFWYRQDPGLGLRLIYFSYDVKMKEKGDIPEGYSVSREKKERFSLILESASTNQTSMYLCASRLAGGPNEQFFGPGTRLTVL.

The rearrangement joins TRBV9 to TRBJ2-3; 9 bases match TRBD2. The junction had 11 bases not matched to a gene; V was cut back by 0 bases and J by 6 bases. From germline, CDR1 is SGDLS and CDR2 YYNGEE. CDR3 size: 17 residues. The CDR3 region has the DNA TGTGCCAGCAGCGTAGTCGCGGGAGGGTCCGGGGTTGATACGCAGTATTTT. It is translated as CASSVVAGGSGVDTQYF.

A single count supports this clone. J is TRBJ2-3 and V is TRBV28; TRBD1 aligns across 7 bases. The CDR3 spans 15 residues. CDR1 and CDR2 (germline): MDHEN, SYDVKM. V shed 6 bases and J 2 bases; nucleotides not matched to a gene: 8. CDR3 amino acids: CASSAPGQNTDTQYF. CDR3 sequence (DNA): TGTGCCAGCAGCGCCCCGGGACAGAACACAGATACGCAGTATTTT.

The genes are TRBV4-1 and TRBJ1-5, with a weak D call TRBD1 (5 bases). Germline values: CDR1 MGHRA, CDR2 YSYEKL. With 5 bases removed from V and 1 base from J, the gap between germline ends came to 12 bases. This CDR3 is 15 amino acids long. The CDR3 DNA follows: TGCGCCAGCAGCAATGGGGGGATGAGCAATCAGCCCCAGCATTTT. Its translation is CASSNGGMSNQPQHF.

This chain joins TRBV6-5 and TRBJ2-5; possible D gene TRBD1, 5 bases. The CDR3 sequence is 11 residues long. V gave up 6 bases and J gave up 11 bases, with 13 bases separating them. Germline CDR1 reads MNHEY; CDR2 reads SVGAGI. CDR3 residues: CASSHRWQQYF. The CDR3, as DNA: TGTGCCAGCAGCCACAGGTGGCAGCAGTACTTC.

There are a few counts of this clone. The V and J genes are TRBV5-1 and TRBJ1-1; D is uncertain. The CDR3 spans 13 residues. Germline CDR1 and CDR2: SGHRS and YFSETQ. V lost 3 bases to trimming and J lost 5 bases, with 11 bases between them. The DNA for the CDR3 is TGCGCCAGCAGCTCTACCAGGTTGACTGAAGCTTTCTTT. Protein product: CASSSTRLTEAFF.

The chain combines TRBV9 with TRBJ2-5, with a possible D match to TRBD2 (6 bases). The V and J ends lost 0 bases and 5 bases respectively, with 8 bases between them. The CDR3 spans 13 residues. Germline-derived CDR1 and CDR2 are SGDLS and YYNGEE. CDR3 region: CASSVGGRETQYF. DNA for the CDR3: TGTGCCAGCAGCGTAGGAGGGAGGGAGACCCAGTACTTC.

The chain employs TRBV5-6 and TRBJ1-2, with 9 bases matching TRBD1. The CDR3 spans 16 residues. Losses at the gene ends were 0 bases for V and 1 base for J; bases not matched to a gene: 4. The germline gives CDR1 SGHDT, CDR2 YYEEEE. CDR3 sequence (DNA): TGTGCCAGCAGCTTGGGGGGGACAGGGTTTAACTATGGCTACACCTTC. Translating gives CASSLGGTGFNYGYTF.

The chain couples TRBV4-2 to TRBJ2-7; 7 bases fit TRBD1. J was trimmed by 3 bases and V by 3 bases; bases with no gene match: 11. The germline gives CDR1 LGHNA, CDR2 YNFKEQ. The CDR3 covers 16 residues. Here the CDR3 DNA reads TGTGCCAGCAGCCATCCCTCGGACAGGAGCGGCTACGAGCAGTACTTC. This gives the protein CASSHPSDRSGYEQYF.

The chain employs TRBV7-9 and TRBJ2-3, with 7 bases aligning to TRBD1. V was clipped by 5 bases and J by 3 bases; unmatched bases: 8. This CDR3 comprises 15 residues. The germline V gene has CDR1 SEHNR and CDR2 FQNEAQ (reference sequence). The CDR3 DNA reads as TGTGCCAGCAGCCCACAGGGGTCGGCGACAGATACGCAGTATTTT. Amino acid sequence: CASSPQGSATDTQYF.

The chain links TRBV7-9 to TRBJ2-3, with 7 bases fitting TRBD2. The length of the CDR3 is 16 residues. Germline CDR1 SEHNR, CDR2 FQNEAQ (reference sequence). The V and J ends lost 2 bases and 2 bases, in that order; junction bases with no gene match: 7. The CDR3 DNA is TGTGCCAGCAGCTTATCAGGCGGGGGATTCACAGATACGCAGTATTTT. Protein sequence: CASSLSGGGFTDTQYF. Using reference TRBV7-9 and TRBJ2-3 for the parts outside the CDR3, the full variable domain is DTGVSQNPRHKITKRGQNVTFRCDPISEHNRLYWYRQTLGQGPEFLTYFQNEAQLEKSRLLSDRFSAERPKGSFSTLEIQRTEQGDSAMYLCASSLSGGGFTDTQYFGPGTRLTVL.

The J gene is TRBJ2-1, the V gene TRBV7-9; 7 nucleotides agree with TRBD2. The germline V gene encodes CDR1 SEHNR and CDR2 FQNEAQ (reference sequence). The CDR3 runs 15 residues. With 1 base clipped from V and 5 bases from J, the junction kept 5 bases outside the gene matches. The CDR3 spells CASSLVWRENNEQFF. The DNA of the CDR3 is TGTGCCAGCAGCTTAGTATGGCGGGAGAACAATGAGCAGTTCTTC.

CDR3 region: CASSLASANNEQFF. Here the CDR3 DNA reads TGTGCCAGCAGTTTGGCTAGCGCTAACAATGAGCAGTTCTTC. The V call is TRBV27, the J call TRBJ2-1; weak D call: TRBD2 (6 bases). Germline CDR1 is MNHEY and CDR2 is SMNVEV (reference sequence). The CDR3 has 14 residues. With 3 bases removed from V and 5 bases from J, the gap between germline ends came to 11 bases.

V and J are TRBV5-4 and TRBJ2-1; tentative D call: TRBD2 (5 bases). The CDR3 extends over 17 amino acids. Germline V gene lookup returns CDR1 SGHNT and CDR2 YYREEE (reference sequence). Trimming shortened V by 4 bases and J by 0 bases, and 17 bases separated the two germline ends. Here the CDR3 reads CASSGGRAAFSYNEQFF. In DNA, the CDR3 is TGTGCCAGCAGCGGAGGTCGTGCGGCCTTCTCCTACAATGAGCAGTTCTTC.

This rearrangement joins TRBV7-9 to TRBJ2-3, with TRBD2 matching 7 bases. Per the germline V gene, CDR1 is SEHNR and CDR2 is FQNEAQ (reference sequence). The CDR3 totals 14 residues. Trimming removed 5 bases from V and 4 bases from J; junction bases left unmatched: 6. The CDR3 nucleotides are TGTGCCAGCAGCCGGACTAGGGTTCCAGATACGCAGTATTTT. This codes for CASSRTRVPDTQYF.

CDR3 loop: CASSVRDRVSYEQYF. CDR3 DNA sequence: TGTGCCAGTAGTGTCCGGGACAGGGTATCGTACGAGCAGTACTTC. The chain recombines TRBV19 with TRBJ2-7; 9 nucleotides match TRBD1. The V gene end was trimmed by 5 bases and the J gene end by 4 bases; junction bases not matched to a gene: 9. The CDR3 extends over 15 amino acids. Germline values: CDR1 LNHDA, CDR2 SQIVND (reference sequence).

The V and J genes are TRBV5-4 and TRBJ2-7; 7 nucleotides agree with TRBD2. The CDR3 totals 16 residues. V lost 0 bases, J lost 2 bases, and 8 bases stayed unmatched. Germline assignment: CDR1 SGHNT and CDR2 YYREEE (reference sequence). CDR3 region: CASSLDGGGPAYEQYF. As DNA, the CDR3 is TGTGCCAGCAGCTTGGATGGGGGAGGGCCCGCCTACGAGCAGTACTTC.

This chain joins TRBV11-3 and TRBJ2-1; possible D gene TRBD1, 5 bases. Germline V gene sequence: CDR1 SGHNT, CDR2 YENEEA. V was trimmed by 5 bases and J by 8 bases, leaving 19 bases between them. This CDR3 comprises 15 residues. This chain's CDR3 is CASSPESGRVYEQFF. CDR3 DNA sequence: TGTGCCAGCAGCCCCGAATCAGGCAGGGTCTATGAGCAGTTCTTC. Looking up the rest from reference TRBV11-3 and TRBJ2-1 gives the full variable domain: EAGVVQSPRYKIIEKKQPVAFWCNPISGHNTLYWYLQNLGQGPELLIRYENEEAVDDSQLPKDRFSAERLKGVDSTLKIQPAELGDSAVYLCASSPESGRVYEQFFGPGTRLTVL.

The chain has TRBV11-3 and TRBJ2-5; D perhaps matches TRBD2 (6 bases). Germline CDR1 and CDR2: SGHNT and YENEEA. CDR3 size: 15 residues. V shed 1 base and J shed 3 bases, with 12 bases lying between them. The CDR3 is CASSLVLSGEETQYF. The CDR3 DNA follows: TGTGCCAGCAGCTTAGTGTTGTCGGGAGAAGAGACCCAGTACTTC.

The chain is built from TRBV5-1 and TRBJ2-7; tentative D call: TRBD2 (6 bases). The germline V gene has CDR1 SGHRS and CDR2 YFSETQ. V lost 4 bases to trimming and J lost 2 bases, with 16 bases between them. This CDR3 has 15 residues. CDR3 in amino acids: CASSRTGTSPYEQYF. The DNA of the CDR3 is TGCGCCAGCAGCCGTACCGGGACTTCCCCCTACGAGCAGTACTTC.

This chain connects TRBV9 to TRBJ2-7; 9 bases are a match to TRBD1. The germline V gene has CDR1 SGDLS and CDR2 YYNGEE. The CDR3 is 15 residues long. Trimming removed 0 bases from V and 5 bases from J; junction bases left unmatched: 6. As DNA, the CDR3 is TGTGCCAGCAGCGTAGAGGACAGGGGTTTCGACGAGCAGTACTTC. Translated: CASSVEDRGFDEQYF.